Listed below are T cell receptor beta chains from one sample, sequenced in a study of blood T cell repertoires in COVID-19. Generated by immunoSEQ multiplex PCR, the TCRdb table keeps only in-frame clones and is missing some. The repertoire has 100,000 to 130,000 clones, 55% to 75% of them found once; the top ten carry less than 2%. Sequenced: peripheral blood. These receptors originate from a woman aged 35 to 49 with acute or convalescent COVID-19. Both conserved end residues are part of each CDR3. The D gene is left open where the match is weak. Clone size, where shown, is once, few, many, or a class for clones that have expanded.

CDR3 protein: CASSHRTGTGLEKLFF; CDR3 DNA: TGTGCCAGCAGCCATAGAACCGGGACAGGGCTAGAAAAACTGTTTTTT; D gene: TRBD1; clone size: few; J gene: TRBJ1-4; V gene: TRBV7-2
CDR3 protein: CASSQTTGLGQPQHF; CDR3 DNA: TGTGCCAGCAGCCAGACTACAGGGTTGGGTCAGCCCCAGCATTTT; D gene: .; clone size: .; J gene: TRBJ1-5; V gene: TRBV3-1/TRBV3-2
CDR3 protein: CASSLKRGERYEQYF; CDR3 DNA: TGCGCCAGCAGTTTGAAGCGGGGTGAAAGGTACGAGCAGTACTTC; D gene: TRBD2; clone size: .; J gene: TRBJ2-7; V gene: TRBV5-1
CDR3 protein: CASSLEGGVETQYF; CDR3 DNA: TGCGCCAGCAGCTTGGAAGGAGGTGTAGAGACCCAGTACTTC; D gene: .; clone size: .; J gene: TRBJ2-5; V gene: TRBV5-1
CDR3 protein: CASMGLTKGIDYGYTF; CDR3 DNA: TGTGCCAGTATGGGGCTAACAAAGGGGATAGACTATGGCTACACCTTC; D gene: .; clone size: few; J gene: TRBJ1-2; V gene: TRBV19
CDR3 protein: CASSQTSGGDTQYF; CDR3 DNA: TGTGCCAGCAGCCAGACTTCGGGTGGAGATACGCAGTATTTT; D gene: .; clone size: .; J gene: TRBJ2-3; V gene: TRBV9
CDR3 protein: CASSYPGQGERYTGELFF; CDR3 DNA: TGCGCCAGCAGCTATCCGGGACAGGGGGAGAGGTACACCGGGGAGCTGTTTTTT; D gene: TRBD1; clone size: once; J gene: TRBJ2-2; V gene: TRBV5-1
CDR3 protein: CASSDTPGGNQPQHF; CDR3 DNA: TGTGCCAGCAGCGACACCCCGGGGGGCAATCAGCCCCAGCATTTT; D gene: .; clone size: .; J gene: TRBJ1-5; V gene: TRBV6-5
CDR3 protein: CASYSGGASNEQFF; CDR3 DNA: TGCGCCAGCTACAGCGGGGGGGCTTCGAATGAGCAGTTCTTC; D gene: TRBD2; clone size: .; J gene: TRBJ2-1; V gene: TRBV10-2
CDR3 protein: CASSPQPGQGWTDTQYF; CDR3 DNA: TGTGCCAGCAGCCCGCAACCGGGACAGGGGTGGACAGATACGCAGTATTTT; D gene: TRBD1; clone size: .; J gene: TRBJ2-3; V gene: TRBV7-2
CDR3 protein: CASSLALGRGLGNTIYF; CDR3 DNA: TGTGCCAGCAGCTTAGCGTTGGGCAGGGGGCTGGGAAACACCATATATTTT; D gene: TRBD1; clone size: once; J gene: TRBJ1-3; V gene: TRBV7-2
CDR3 protein: CASSQLITRGPRASTIYF; CDR3 DNA: TGCGCCAGCAGCCAGCTTATCACACGAGGCCCCCGAGCAAGCACCATATATTTT; D gene: .; clone size: .; J gene: TRBJ1-3; V gene: TRBV4-1
CDR3 protein: CASSLDPGGRPYEQYF; CDR3 DNA: TGCGCCAGCAGCTTGGACCCGGGAGGCCGCCCCTACGAGCAGTACTTC; D gene: TRBD2; clone size: few; J gene: TRBJ2-7; V gene: TRBV5-1